The next 17 T cell receptor beta chains were all read from a single sample in a study of blood T cell repertoires in COVID-19. The assay was immunoSEQ multiplex PCR, and TCRdb's table has in-frame clones only and misses some. The table records hundreds of thousands of clones, roughly nine tenths of them present only once. Sequenced input: PBMCs or T cells enriched from blood (not recorded which). These receptors were collected from a woman aged 45-65 years in a cohort exposed to, infected with or recovered from COVID-19 (not recorded which).

V usage is TRBV5-1 and J usage is TRBJ2-7; TRBD2 might be the D (5 bases). Germline V gene data show CDR1 as SGHRS and CDR2 as YFSETQ. The CDR3 runs 12 residues. Trimming left V 6 bases short and J 1 base short, with 8 bases between. The CDR3 sequence is CASTGNSYEQYF. The DNA for the CDR3 is TGCGCCAGCACCGGGAATTCCTACGAGCAGTACTTC.

This chain links TRBV6-6 with TRBJ1-5; possible D gene TRBD1, 6 bases. CDR1 is MNHNY and CDR2 is SVGAGI in the germline V gene (reference sequence). V was pared by 6 bases and J by 2 bases, with 17 bases between. CDR3 length: 16 residues. CDR3 coding DNA: TGTGCCAGCAGCCCTCCCGGGACACTTGGCAATCAGCCCCAGCATTTT. Its translation is CASSPPGTLGNQPQHF.

V is TRBV7-2 and J is TRBJ1-1; the match to TRBD1 covers 7 bases. V trimming: 0 bases; J trimming: 1 base; junction bases outside the gene matches: 2. This CDR3 is built from 15 residues. The germline V gene has CDR1 SGHTA and CDR2 FQGNSA. This chain's CDR3 is CASSLAGTANTEAFF. The CDR3 nucleotides read TGTGCCAGCAGCTTAGCGGGGACAGCGAACACTGAAGCTTTCTTT.

The V call is TRBV7-2, the J call TRBJ1-2; D remains unclear. This CDR3 spans 17 amino acids. Germline CDR1 is SGHTA and CDR2 is FQGNSA. Trimming removed 5 bases at V and 4 bases at J, with 23 bases between. The CDR3 is CASSRSNWGGGTYGYTF. CDR3 bases: TGTGCCAGCAGCCGGTCTAACTGGGGAGGAGGAACCTATGGCTACACCTTC.

The V call is TRBV2, the J call TRBJ1-4; 7 bases align to TRBD1. CDR1 is SNHLY, CDR2 FYNNEI, per germline. The CDR3 extends over 16 amino acids. The ends lost 2 bases at V and 8 bases at J; junction bases unmatched: 11. The CDR3 coding sequence is TGTGCCAGCAGTGAATCGACAGGGAGGAGGGACGAAAAACTGTTTTTT. Amino acids: CASSESTGRRDEKLFF.

This chain joins TRBV6-4 and TRBJ2-3, with D possibly matching TRBD2 (6 bases). V was shortened by 0 bases and J by 4 bases, with 14 bases between the two germline ends. This CDR3 comprises 16 residues. CDR1 is MRHNA and CDR2 is SNTAGT in the germline V gene. Here the CDR3 DNA reads TGTGCCAGCAGTGACTCGATGGGTAGCGGTTCAGATACGCAGTATTTT. This gives the protein CASSDSMGSGSDTQYF.

The chain joins TRBV5-1 to TRBJ1-2; TRBD1 agrees at 9 bases. The V and J ends lost 3 bases and 7 bases, in that order; junction bases with no gene match: 10. The CDR3 runs to 15 residues. Germline V lookup: CDR1 SGHRS, CDR2 YFSETQ. The CDR3 region has the DNA TGCGCCAGCAGCTCGCCGGACAGGGGCGTATCTGGCTACACCTTC. It encodes CASSSPDRGVSGYTF.

V usage is TRBV7-3 and J usage is TRBJ2-2; maybe TRBD1 (6 bases). In germline, CDR1 is SGHTA, CDR2 FQGTGA. The germline V and J ends were trimmed by 5 bases and 1 base, with 8 bases remaining between them. The CDR3 length is 14 residues. CDR3 sequence: CASSVDRNTGELFF. CDR3 DNA sequence: TGTGCCAGCAGCGTGGACAGGAACACCGGGGAGCTGTTTTTT.

J is TRBJ1-1 and V is TRBV18; maybe TRBD1 (6 bases). CDR3 size: 15 residues. Between the trimmed V and J ends, which lost 1 base and 7 bases, there was a span of 16 bases. The germline V gene has CDR1 KGHSH and CDR2 LQKENI. For the CDR3, the DNA is TGTGCCAGCTCACCACAGGGGGGGCCGAACGGTGAAGCTTTCTTT. Encoded protein: CASSPQGGPNGEAFF. Combining the CDR3 with reference TRBV18 and TRBJ1-1 gives the whole variable domain NAGVMQNPRHLVRRRGQEARLRCSPMKGHSHVYWYRQLPEEGLKFMVYLQKENIIDESGMPKERFSAEFPKEGPSILRIQQVVRGDSAAYFCASSPQGGPNGEAFFGQGTRLTVV.

The rearrangement joins TRBV11-2 to TRBJ1-2; D may be TRBD1 (6 bases). CDR1 and CDR2 (germline): SGHAT, FQNNGV. Trimming stripped 1 base from V and 4 bases from J, with 10 bases between. This CDR3 region has 14 residues. CDR3 nucleotide sequence: TGTGCCAGCAGCTTAGGGACGGACAGCTATGGCTACACCTTC. Translation gives CASSLGTDSYGYTF.

The chain combines TRBV2 with TRBJ2-7; D gene unclear. CDR1 and CDR2 (germline): SNHLY, FYNNEI. V was trimmed by 7 bases and J by 6 bases, leaving 16 bases between them. The CDR3 is 13 amino acids. CDR3 coding DNA: TGTGCCAGCACACAGTCATTGGGCACCGAGCAGTACTTC. Translated, it gives CASTQSLGTEQYF.

In DNA form, the CDR3 reads TGTGCCAGCAGCTTACAGGGTAATGGTTCACCCCTCCACTTT. Protein product: CASSLQGNGSPLHF. V is TRBV5-4 and J is TRBJ1-6, with D possibly matching TRBD1 (6 bases). The CDR3 extends over 14 amino acids. Trimming took off 2 bases at V and 9 bases at J, with 12 bases between the two ends. Germline V CDR1 and CDR2: SGHNT, YYREEE (reference sequence).

The chain links TRBV4-3 to TRBJ1-1; a weak D match, TRBD1 (6 bases). This CDR3 has 15 residues. Between the trimmed V and J ends, which lost 1 base and 1 base, there was a span of 10 bases. Germline values: CDR1 LGHNA, CDR2 YSLEER. The CDR3 bases are TGCGCCAGCAGCCAAGGAACGACAGGGAACACTGAAGCTTTCTTT. It specifies CASSQGTTGNTEAFF.

This clone was found once. For the CDR3, the DNA is TGTGCCAGTAGAGCGGACTTTGGTCGGAATGAGCAGTTCTTC. It translates to CASRADFGRNEQFF. The genes are TRBV19 and TRBJ2-1; TRBD2 might be the D (5 bases). Per the germline V gene, CDR1 is LNHDA and CDR2 is SQIVND (reference sequence). The CDR3 sequence is 14 residues long. V was shortened by 6 bases and J by 7 bases, with 16 bases between the two germline ends.

The chain links TRBV7-9 to TRBJ2-1; 13 bases fit TRBD2. Germline-derived CDR1 and CDR2 are SEHNR and FQNEAQ (reference sequence). This CDR3 has 19 residues. With 4 bases clipped from V and 0 bases from J, the junction kept 9 bases outside the gene matches. The CDR3 reads CASSSTSGGPFSSYNEQFF. The CDR3 DNA sequence: TGTGCCAGCAGCTCGACTAGCGGGGGGCCATTTAGCTCCTACAATGAGCAGTTCTTC.

The chain combines TRBV11-2 with TRBJ1-2, with 8 bases that match TRBD1. Looked up from germline, CDR1 is SGHAT and CDR2 is FQNNGV. The CDR3 is 14 amino acids. J was trimmed by 6 bases and V by 3 bases; bases with no gene match: 6. CDR3 sequence (DNA): TGTGCCAGCAGCTTTCAGGCAGGGGGCCATGGCTACACCTTC. Amino acids: CASSFQAGGHGYTF.

The chain links TRBV10-3 to TRBJ2-7; a weak D match, TRBD2 (6 bases). The CDR3 contains 16 residues. Trimming took off 0 bases at V and 0 bases at J, with 12 bases between the two ends. Per the germline V gene, CDR1 is ENHRY and CDR2 is SYGVKD. CDR3: CAISESRGLSSYEQYF. CDR3 DNA: TGTGCCATCAGTGAGTCGAGGGGACTCAGCTCCTACGAGCAGTACTTC.